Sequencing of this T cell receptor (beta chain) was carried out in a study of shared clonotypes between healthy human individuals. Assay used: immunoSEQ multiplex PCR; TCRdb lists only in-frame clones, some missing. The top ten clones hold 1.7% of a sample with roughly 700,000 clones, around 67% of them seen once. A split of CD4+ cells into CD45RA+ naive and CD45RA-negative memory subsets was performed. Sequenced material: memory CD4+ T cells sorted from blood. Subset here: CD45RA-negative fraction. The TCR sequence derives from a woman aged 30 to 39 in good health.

CDR3 bases: TGTGCCAGCAGCTTCAGAACAAATGAAAAACTGTTTTTT. This gives the protein CASSFRTNEKLFF. The chain is built from TRBV5-6 and TRBJ1-4; unclear D gene. Germline CDR1 SGHDT, CDR2 YYEEEE. Trimming left V 2 bases short and J 5 bases short, with 7 bases between. This CDR3 is 13 amino acids long.